What follows is one T cell receptor (beta chain) and its context. Antigen unknown. Unique molecular identifiers were used to barcode this TCRbeta library. One entry per CDR3 protein, called by TCRdb with MiXCR from the PCR reads. The repertoire holds roughly 120,000 distinct CDR3 sequences, with 10% as singletons. This sample stems from a study of T-cell reconstitution after alpha-beta-depleted transplantation in children. Overall study results and limits: In patients about two months after transplant, alpha-beta T cells reportedly arose from several hundred expanded graft clones. When one year had passed after transplant, most T-cell counts and diversity came from newly produced T cells.

The CDR3 contains 14 residues. V dropped 6 bases and J dropped 6 bases, with 19 bases sitting between them. Germline CDR1 is DFQATT and CDR2 is SNEGSKA (reference sequence). This TCR came from a boy younger than 10 with acute lymphoblastic leukemia, due to receive a stem cell transplant. The material was PBMCs, obtained before TCRalphabeta/CD19-depleted stem cell transplant. The rearrangement joins TRBV20-1 to TRBJ2-3; tentative D call: TRBD2 (7 bases). CDR3 coding DNA: TGCAGTGCCCTTCATGGGGGGCGGGGGGATACGCAGTATTTT. Translating it yields CSALHGGRGDTQYF.